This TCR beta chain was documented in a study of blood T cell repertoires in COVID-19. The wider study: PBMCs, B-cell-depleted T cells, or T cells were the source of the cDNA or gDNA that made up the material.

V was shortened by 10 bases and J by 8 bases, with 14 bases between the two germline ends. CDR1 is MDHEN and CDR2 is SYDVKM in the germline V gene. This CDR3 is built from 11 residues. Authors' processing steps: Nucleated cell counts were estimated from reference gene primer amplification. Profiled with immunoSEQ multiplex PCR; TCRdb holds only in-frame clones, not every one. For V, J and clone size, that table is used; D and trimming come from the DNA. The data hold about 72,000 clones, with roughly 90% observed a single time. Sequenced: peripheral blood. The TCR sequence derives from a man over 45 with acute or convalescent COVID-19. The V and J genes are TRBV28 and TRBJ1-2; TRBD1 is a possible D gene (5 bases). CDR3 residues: CAIPRGRGYTF. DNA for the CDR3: TGTGCCATTCCCCGGGGGAGGGGCTACACCTTC.